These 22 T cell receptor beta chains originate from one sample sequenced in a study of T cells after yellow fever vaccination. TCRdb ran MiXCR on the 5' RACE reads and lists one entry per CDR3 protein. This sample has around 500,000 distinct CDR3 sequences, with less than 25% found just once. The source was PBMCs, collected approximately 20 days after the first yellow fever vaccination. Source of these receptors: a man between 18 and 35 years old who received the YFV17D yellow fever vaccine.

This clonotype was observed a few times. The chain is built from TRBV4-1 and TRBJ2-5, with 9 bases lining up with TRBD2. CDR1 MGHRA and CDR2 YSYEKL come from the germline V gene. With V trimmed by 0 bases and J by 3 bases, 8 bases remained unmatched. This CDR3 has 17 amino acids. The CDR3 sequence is CASSQEEGLASEETQYF. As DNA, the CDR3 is TGCGCCAGCAGCCAAGAGGAGGGACTAGCCTCCGAAGAGACCCAGTACTTC.

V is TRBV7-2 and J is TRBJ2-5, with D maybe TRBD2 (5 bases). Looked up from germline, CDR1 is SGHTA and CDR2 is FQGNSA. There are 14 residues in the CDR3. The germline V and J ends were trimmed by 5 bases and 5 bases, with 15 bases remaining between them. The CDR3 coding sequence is TGTGCCAGCAGCCTCCGGACTTCTGAGGAGACCCAGTACTTC. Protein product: CASSLRTSEETQYF. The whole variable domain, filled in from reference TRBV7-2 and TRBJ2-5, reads GAGVSQSPSNKVTEKGKDVELRCDPISGHTALYWYRQSLGQGLEFLIYFQGNSAPDKSGLPSDRFSAERTGGSVSTLTIQRTQQEDSAVYLCASSLRTSEETQYFGPGTRLLVL.

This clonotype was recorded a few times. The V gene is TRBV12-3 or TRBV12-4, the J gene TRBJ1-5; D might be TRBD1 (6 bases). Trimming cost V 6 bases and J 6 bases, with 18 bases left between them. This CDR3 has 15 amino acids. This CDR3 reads CASSQVTGLGQPQHF. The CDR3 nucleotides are TGTGCCAGCAGCCAAGTAACAGGGCTCGGTCAGCCCCAGCATTTT.

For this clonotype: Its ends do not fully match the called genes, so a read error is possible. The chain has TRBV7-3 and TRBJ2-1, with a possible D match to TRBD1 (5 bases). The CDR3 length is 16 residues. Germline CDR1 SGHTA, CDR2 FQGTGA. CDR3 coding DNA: TGTGCCAGCAGCATAACGGGTCAGGGAAGGAACAATGAGCAGTTCTTC. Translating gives CASSITGQGRNNEQFF. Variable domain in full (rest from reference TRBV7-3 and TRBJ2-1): GAGVSQTPSNKVTEKGKYVELRCDPISGHTALYWYRQSLGQGPEFLIYFQGTGAADDSGLPNDRFFAVRPEGSVSTLKIQRTERGDSAVYLCASSITGQGRNNEQFFGPGTRLTVL.

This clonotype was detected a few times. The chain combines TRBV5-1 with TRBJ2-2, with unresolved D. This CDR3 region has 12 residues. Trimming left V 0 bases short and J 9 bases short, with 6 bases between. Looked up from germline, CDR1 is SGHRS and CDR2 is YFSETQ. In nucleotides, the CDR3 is TGCGCCAGCAGCTTGGTTCAAAGGGAGCTGTTTTTT. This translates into CASSLVQRELFF. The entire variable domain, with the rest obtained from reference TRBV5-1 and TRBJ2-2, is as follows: KAGVTQTPRYLIKTRGQQVTLSCSPISGHRSVSWYQQTPGQGLQFLFEYFSETQRNKGNFPGRFSGRQFSNSRSEMNVSTLELGDSALYLCASSLVQRELFFGEGSRLTVL.

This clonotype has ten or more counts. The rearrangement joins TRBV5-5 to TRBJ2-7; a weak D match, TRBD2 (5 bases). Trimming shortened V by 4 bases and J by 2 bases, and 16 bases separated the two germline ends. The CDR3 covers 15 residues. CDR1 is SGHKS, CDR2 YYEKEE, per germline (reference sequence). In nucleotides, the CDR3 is TGTGCCAGCAGCATGATTACGTCCGGGACCTACGAGCAGTACTTC. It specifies CASSMITSGTYEQYF.

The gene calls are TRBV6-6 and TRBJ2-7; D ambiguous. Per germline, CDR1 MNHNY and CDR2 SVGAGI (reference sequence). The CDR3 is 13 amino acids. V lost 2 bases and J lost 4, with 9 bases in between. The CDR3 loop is CASSYGVQYEQYF. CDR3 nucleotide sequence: TGTGCCAGCAGTTACGGCGTGCAATACGAGCAGTACTTC.

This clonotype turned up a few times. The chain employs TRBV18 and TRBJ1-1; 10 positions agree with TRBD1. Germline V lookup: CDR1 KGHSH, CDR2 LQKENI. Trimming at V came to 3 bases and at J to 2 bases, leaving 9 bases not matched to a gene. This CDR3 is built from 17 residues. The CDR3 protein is CASSPPGQGFLNTEAFF. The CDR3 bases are TGTGCCAGCTCACCTCCGGGACAGGGGTTTTTAAACACTGAAGCTTTCTTT. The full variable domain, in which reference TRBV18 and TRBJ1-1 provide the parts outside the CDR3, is NAGVMQNPRHLVRRRGQEARLRCSPMKGHSHVYWYRQLPEEGLKFMVYLQKENIIDESGMPKERFSAEFPKEGPSILRIQQVVRGDSAAYFCASSPPGQGFLNTEAFFGQGTRLTVV.

The CDR3 nucleotides read TGCAGCCAAACGTACCAAGAGACCCAGTACTTC. Encoded protein: CSQTYQETQYF. The chain carries TRBV29-1 and TRBJ2-5; D is undetermined. Trimming cost V 8 bases and J 0 bases, with 7 bases left between them. The CDR3 is 11 residues long. Germline V lookup: CDR1 SQVTM, CDR2 ANQGSEA.

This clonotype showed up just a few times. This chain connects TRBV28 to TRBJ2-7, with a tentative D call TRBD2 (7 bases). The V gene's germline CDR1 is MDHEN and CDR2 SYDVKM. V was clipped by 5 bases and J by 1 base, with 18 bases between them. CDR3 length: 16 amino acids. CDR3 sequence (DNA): TGTGCCAGCAGTACACTAGGGGGGGTTAAGTCCTACGAGCAGTACTTC. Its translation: CASSTLGGVKSYEQYF.

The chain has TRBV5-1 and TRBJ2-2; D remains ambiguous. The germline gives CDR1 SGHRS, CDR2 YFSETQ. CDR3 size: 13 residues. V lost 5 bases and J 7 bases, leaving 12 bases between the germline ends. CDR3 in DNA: TGCGCCAGCAGTCCCGAAGGGCTCGGGGAGCTGTTTTTT. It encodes CASSPEGLGELFF.

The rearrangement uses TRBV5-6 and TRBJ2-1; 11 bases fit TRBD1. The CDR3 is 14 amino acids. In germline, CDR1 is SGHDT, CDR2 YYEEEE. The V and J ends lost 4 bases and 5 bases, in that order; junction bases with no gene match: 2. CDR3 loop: CASSRTGGHNEQFF. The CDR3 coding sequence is TGTGCCAGCAGCCGGACAGGGGGCCACAATGAGCAGTTCTTC.

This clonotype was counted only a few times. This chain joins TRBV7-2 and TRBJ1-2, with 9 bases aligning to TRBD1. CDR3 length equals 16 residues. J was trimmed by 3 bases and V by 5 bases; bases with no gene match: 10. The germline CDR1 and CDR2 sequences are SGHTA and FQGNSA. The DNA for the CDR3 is TGTGCCAGCAGCCGGGACAGGGCGGCTCAGGACTATGGCTACACCTTC. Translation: CASSRDRAAQDYGYTF.

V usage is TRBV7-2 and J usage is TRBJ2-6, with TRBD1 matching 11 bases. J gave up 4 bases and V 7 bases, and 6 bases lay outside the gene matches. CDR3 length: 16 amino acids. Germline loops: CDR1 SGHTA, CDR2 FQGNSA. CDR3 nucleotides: TGTGCCAGCATCAGGACAGGGGGCTCGGGGGCCAACGTCCTGACTTTC. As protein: CASIRTGGSGANVLTF.

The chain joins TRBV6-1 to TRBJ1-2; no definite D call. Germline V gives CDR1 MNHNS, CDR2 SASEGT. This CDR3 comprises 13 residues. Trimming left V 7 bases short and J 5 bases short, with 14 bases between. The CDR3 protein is CASKVSGPYGYTF. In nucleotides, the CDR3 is TGTGCCAGCAAAGTCTCGGGCCCGTATGGCTACACCTTC.

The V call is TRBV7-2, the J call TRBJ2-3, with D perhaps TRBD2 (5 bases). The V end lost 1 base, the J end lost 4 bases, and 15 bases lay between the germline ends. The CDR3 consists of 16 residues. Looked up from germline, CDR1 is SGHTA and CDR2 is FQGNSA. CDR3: CASSLGAGGSADTQYF. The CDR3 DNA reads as TGTGCCAGCAGCTTAGGGGCCGGAGGCTCGGCAGATACGCAGTATTTT.

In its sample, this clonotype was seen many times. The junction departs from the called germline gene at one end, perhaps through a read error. CDR3 sequence: CASSLTGSYGYTF. CDR3 bases: TGCGCCAGCAGCTTGACAGGGTCCTATGGCTACACCTTC. This chain uses TRBV12-3 or TRBV12-4 with TRBJ1-2, with 7 bases lining up with TRBD1. CDR3 length: 13 residues.

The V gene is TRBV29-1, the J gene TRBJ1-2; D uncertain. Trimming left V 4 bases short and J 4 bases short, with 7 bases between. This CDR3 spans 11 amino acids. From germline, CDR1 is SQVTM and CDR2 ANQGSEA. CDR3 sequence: CSVGVTYGYTF. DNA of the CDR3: TGCAGCGTTGGGGTCACCTATGGCTACACCTTC.

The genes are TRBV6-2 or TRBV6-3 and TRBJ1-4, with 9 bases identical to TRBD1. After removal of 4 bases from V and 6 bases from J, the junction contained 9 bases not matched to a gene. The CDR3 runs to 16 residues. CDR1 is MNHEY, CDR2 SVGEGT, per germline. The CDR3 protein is CASSSPAGDRDEKLFF. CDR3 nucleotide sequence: TGTGCCAGCAGTTCGCCGGCGGGGGACAGGGATGAAAAACTGTTTTTT.

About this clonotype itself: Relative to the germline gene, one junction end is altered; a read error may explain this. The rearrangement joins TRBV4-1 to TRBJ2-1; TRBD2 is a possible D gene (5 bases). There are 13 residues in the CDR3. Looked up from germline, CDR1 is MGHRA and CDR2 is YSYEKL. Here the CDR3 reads CTSSQLAYNEQFF. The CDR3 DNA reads TGCACCAGCAGCCAACTAGCCTACAATGAGCAGTTCTTC.

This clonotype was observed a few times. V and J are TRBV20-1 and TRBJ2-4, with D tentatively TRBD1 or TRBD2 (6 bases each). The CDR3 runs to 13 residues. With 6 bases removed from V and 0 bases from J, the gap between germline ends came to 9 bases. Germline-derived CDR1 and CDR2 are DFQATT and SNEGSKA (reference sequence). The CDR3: CSARGVAKNIQYF. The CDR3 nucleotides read TGCAGTGCGAGGGGGGTAGCCAAAAACATTCAGTACTTC.

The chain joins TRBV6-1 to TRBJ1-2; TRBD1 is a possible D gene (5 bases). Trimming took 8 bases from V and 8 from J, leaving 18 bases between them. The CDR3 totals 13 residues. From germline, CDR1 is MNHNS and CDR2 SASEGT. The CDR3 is CASRGGSPGGYTF. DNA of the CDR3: TGTGCCAGCCGGGGGGGTTCCCCGGGAGGCTACACCTTC.